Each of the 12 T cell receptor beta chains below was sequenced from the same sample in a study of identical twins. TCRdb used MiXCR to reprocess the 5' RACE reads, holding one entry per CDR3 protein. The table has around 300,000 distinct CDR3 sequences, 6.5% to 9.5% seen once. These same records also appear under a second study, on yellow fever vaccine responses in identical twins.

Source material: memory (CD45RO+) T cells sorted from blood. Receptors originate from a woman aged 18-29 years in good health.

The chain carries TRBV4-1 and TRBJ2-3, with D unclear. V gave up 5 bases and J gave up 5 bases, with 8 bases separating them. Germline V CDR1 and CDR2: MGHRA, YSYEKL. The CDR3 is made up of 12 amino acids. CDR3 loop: CASSGRGDTQYF. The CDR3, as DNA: TGCGCCAGCAGCGGCAGAGGAGATACGCAGTATTTT.

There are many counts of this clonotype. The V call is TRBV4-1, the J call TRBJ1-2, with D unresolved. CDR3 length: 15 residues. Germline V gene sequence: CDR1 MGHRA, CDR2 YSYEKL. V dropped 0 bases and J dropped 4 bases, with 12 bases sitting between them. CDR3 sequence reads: CASSQDPPWGYGYTF. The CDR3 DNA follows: TGCGCCAGCAGCCAAGACCCCCCATGGGGCTATGGCTACACCTTC.

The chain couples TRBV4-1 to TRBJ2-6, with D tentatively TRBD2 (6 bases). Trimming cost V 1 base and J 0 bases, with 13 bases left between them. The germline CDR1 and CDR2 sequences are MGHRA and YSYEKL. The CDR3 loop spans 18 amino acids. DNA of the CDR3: TGCGCCAGCAGCCAAGCTGCTAGCGTACTCTCTGGGGCCAACGTCCTGACTTTC. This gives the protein CASSQAASVLSGANVLTF.

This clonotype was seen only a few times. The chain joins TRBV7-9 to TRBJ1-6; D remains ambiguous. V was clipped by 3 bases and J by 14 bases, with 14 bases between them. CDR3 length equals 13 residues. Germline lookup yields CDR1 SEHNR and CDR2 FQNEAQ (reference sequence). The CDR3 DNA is TGTGCCAGCAGCTTCGACCGACTTGGGTCCCTCCACTTT. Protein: CASSFDRLGSLHF.

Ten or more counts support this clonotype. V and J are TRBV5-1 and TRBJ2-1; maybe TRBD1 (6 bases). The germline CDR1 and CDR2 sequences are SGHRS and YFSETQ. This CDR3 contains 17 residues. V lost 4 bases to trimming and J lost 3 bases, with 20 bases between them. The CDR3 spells CASSPGGGWSFYNEQFF. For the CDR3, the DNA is TGCGCCAGCAGCCCTGGTGGGGGCTGGAGTTTCTACAATGAGCAGTTCTTC.

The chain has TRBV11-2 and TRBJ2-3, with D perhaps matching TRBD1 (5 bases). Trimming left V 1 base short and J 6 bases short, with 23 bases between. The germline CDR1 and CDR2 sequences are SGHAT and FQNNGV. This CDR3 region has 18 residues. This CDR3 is CASSLVVSAGRVADTQYF. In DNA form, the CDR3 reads TGTGCCAGCAGCTTAGTTGTTTCTGCTGGCAGGGTGGCCGATACGCAGTATTTT.

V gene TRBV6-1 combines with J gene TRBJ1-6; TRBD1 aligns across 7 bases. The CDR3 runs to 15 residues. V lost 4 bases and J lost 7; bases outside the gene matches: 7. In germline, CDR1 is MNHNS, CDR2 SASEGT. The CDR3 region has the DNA TGTGCCAGCAGTGGAAAGGGGGCGCAGAATTCACCCCTCCACTTT. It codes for CASSGKGAQNSPLHF.

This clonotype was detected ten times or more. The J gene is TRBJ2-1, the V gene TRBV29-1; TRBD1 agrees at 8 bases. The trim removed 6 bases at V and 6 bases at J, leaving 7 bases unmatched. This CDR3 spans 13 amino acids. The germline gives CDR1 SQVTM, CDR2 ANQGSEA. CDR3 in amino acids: CSVRGQVSNEQFF. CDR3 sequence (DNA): TGCAGCGTGCGGGGACAGGTGTCCAATGAGCAGTTCTTC.

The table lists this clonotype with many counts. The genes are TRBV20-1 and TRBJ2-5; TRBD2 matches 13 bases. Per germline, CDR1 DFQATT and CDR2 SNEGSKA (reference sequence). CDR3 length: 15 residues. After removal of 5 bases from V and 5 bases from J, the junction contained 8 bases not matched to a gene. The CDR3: CSAYGTSGAGETQYF. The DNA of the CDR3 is TGCAGTGCTTACGGGACTAGCGGGGCCGGGGAGACCCAGTACTTC.

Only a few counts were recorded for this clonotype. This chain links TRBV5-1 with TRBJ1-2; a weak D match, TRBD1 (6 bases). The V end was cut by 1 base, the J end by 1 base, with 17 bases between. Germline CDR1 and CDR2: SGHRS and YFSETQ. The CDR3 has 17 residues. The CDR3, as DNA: TGCGCCAGCAGCTTGCCGGGGGCCCAAAAAGATAACTATGGCTACACCTTC. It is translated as CASSLPGAQKDNYGYTF.

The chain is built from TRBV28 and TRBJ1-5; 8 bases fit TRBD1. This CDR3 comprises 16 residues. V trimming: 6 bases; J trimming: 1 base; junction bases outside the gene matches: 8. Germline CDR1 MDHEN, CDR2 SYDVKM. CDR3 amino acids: CASRAGQGLSNQPQHF. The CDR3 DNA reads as TGTGCCAGCAGGGCCGGACAGGGCTTGAGCAATCAGCCCCAGCATTTT.

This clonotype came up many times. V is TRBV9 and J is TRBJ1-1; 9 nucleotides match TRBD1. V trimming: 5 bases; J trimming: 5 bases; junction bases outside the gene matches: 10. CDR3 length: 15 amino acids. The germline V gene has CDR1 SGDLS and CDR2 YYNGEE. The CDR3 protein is CASSKLSGTGTEAFF. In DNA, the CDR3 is TGTGCCAGCAGTAAACTTTCCGGGACAGGGACTGAAGCTTTCTTT.